Sequencing of this T cell receptor (beta chain) was carried out in a study of blood T cell repertoires in COVID-19. Study overall: Sources were T cells, B-cell-depleted T cells, or PBMCs; the material itself was cDNA or gDNA.

Germline assignment: CDR1 KGHSH and CDR2 LQKENI. Trimming took off 3 bases at V and 7 bases at J, with 13 bases between the two ends. This CDR3 has 13 residues. This clone was counted only a few times. Per the authors' pipeline: Counts of nucleated cells, estimated from reference gene primer amplification, were obtained. Produced via immunoSEQ multiplex PCR; TCRdb's table is partial and in-frame only. V, J and clone size are those of that table, while D and trimming were read from the DNA. The data show more than 85,000 clones, approximately 82% seen once. This clonotype originated in a man in his 60s with acute or convalescent COVID-19. What was sequenced was peripheral blood. The J gene is TRBJ2-7, the V gene TRBV18; perhaps TRBD2 as D (7 bases). The CDR3 sequence: CASSPSGEGEQYF. For the CDR3, the DNA is TGTGCCAGCTCACCTTCAGGGGAGGGGGAGCAGTACTTC. The variable domain in full, with the rest retrieved from reference TRBV18 and TRBJ2-7, is NAGVMQNPRHLVRRRGQEARLRCSPMKGHSHVYWYRQLPEEGLKFMVYLQKENIIDESGMPKERFSAEFPKEGPSILRIQQVVRGDSAAYFCASSPSGEGEQYFGPGTRLTVT.